A single sample is the source of the 28 T cell receptor beta chains below, sequenced in a study of technical replicates of blood from a few donors (dated by TCRdb to about 2017). Receptor amplification or capture employed the immunoSEQ multiplex PCR assay. Entries here come from immuneACCESS through TCRdb and include only in-frame sequences with V and J called. Some clones fail to appear in such tables; in the studies checked, an unresolved V gene covers under half of the shortfall, and the cause of the remainder is unknown. Across this sample there are tens of thousands of clones, with about 91% seen only once. About 0.4% of the sample rests with the top ten. Material: T cells isolated from PBMCs. These receptors were taken from a human donor in good health. Some clones in this sample may be carry-over from other donors' samples.

V gene TRBV30 combines with J gene TRBJ2-3, with 7 bases aligning to TRBD1. The CDR3 loop spans 15 amino acids. V lost 8 bases to trimming and J lost 4 bases; unmatched junction nucleotides: 15. Germline CDR1 is GTSNPN and CDR2 is SVGIG (reference sequence). CDR3 nucleotides: TGTGCCGGAAATAAGGGGGCTCTGGGTGCAGATACGCAGTATTTT. It translates to CAGNKGALGADTQYF.

This clone was counted between two and nine times. This chain links TRBV18 with TRBJ1-4, with D possibly being TRBD1 (5 bases). Trimming removed 3 bases from V and 1 base from J, with 6 bases in between. The CDR3 length is 14 residues. The germline V gene has CDR1 KGHSH and CDR2 LQKENI. This CDR3 reads CASSPQGTNEKLFF. CDR3 bases: TGTGCCAGCTCACCTCAGGGAACTAATGAAAAACTGTTTTTT.

This chain joins TRBV6-6 and TRBJ1-5, with TRBD1 as a possible D gene (6 bases). V was cut by 6 bases and J by 8 bases, with 14 bases left in between. The CDR3 runs 13 residues. Germline V lookup: CDR1 MNHNY, CDR2 SVGAGI (reference sequence). The CDR3 is CASRATGPEPQHF. CDR3 DNA: TGTGCCAGCAGGGCTACAGGGCCGGAGCCCCAGCATTTT.

The V call is TRBV23-1, the J call TRBJ1-5; 9 bases are shared with TRBD1. TRBV23-1 is an ORF; its function is uncertain. The CDR3 runs to 14 residues. CDR3 amino acids: CAPMGQGGIQPQHF. The CDR3 bases are TGCGCGCCAATGGGACAGGGCGGTATACAGCCCCAGCATTTT.

This rearrangement joins TRBV7-2 to TRBJ1-4; D is undetermined. The CDR3 spans 16 residues. V lost 5 bases and J 0 bases, leaving 13 bases between the germline ends. CDR1 SGHTA and CDR2 FQGNSA come from the germline V gene. The CDR3 DNA reads TGTGCCAGCAGCCCCCTTATTAGTGCAACTAATGAAAAACTGTTTTTT. Protein: CASSPLISATNEKLFF.

The chain recombines TRBV28 with TRBJ2-4; the match to TRBD1 covers 10 bases. With V trimmed by 4 bases and J by 4 bases, 1 base remained unmatched. CDR3 size: 14 residues. Germline loops: CDR1 MDHEN, CDR2 SYDVKM. The CDR3, as DNA: TGTGCCAGCAGTTCGGACAGGGGGAAAAACATTCAGTACTTC. Protein product: CASSSDRGKNIQYF.

A single count supports this clone. The chain links TRBV28 to TRBJ1-2; D not certain. CDR3 length: 14 residues. Per germline, CDR1 MDHEN and CDR2 SYDVKM. V gave up 2 bases and J gave up 7 bases, with 14 bases separating them. CDR3 nucleotide sequence: TGTGCCAGCAGTTTAATCGGGGTGAAGAGTGGCTACACCTTC. This gives the protein CASSLIGVKSGYTF.

The chain has TRBV10-3 and TRBJ2-5; a possible D gene is TRBD2 (5 bases). Germline CDR1 is ENHRY and CDR2 is SYGVKD. The CDR3 totals 14 residues. V lost 4 bases, J lost 4 bases, and 13 bases lay in between. CDR3: CAISGSVEGETQYF. Here the CDR3 DNA reads TGTGCCATCAGTGGTTCCGTTGAGGGAGAGACCCAGTACTTC.

The chain carries TRBV4-2 and TRBJ2-1; D unresolved. V shed 3 bases and J shed 7 bases, with 19 bases lying between them. The germline CDR1 and CDR2 sequences are LGHNA and YNFKEQ. The CDR3 runs 16 residues. In nucleotides, the CDR3 is TGTGCCAGCAGCCATCCCCAAGATCCAACCGGGAATGAGCAGTTCTTC. Amino acid sequence: CASSHPQDPTGNEQFF.

The rearrangement joins TRBV7-2 to TRBJ2-2; D remains unclear. CDR1 and CDR2 (germline): SGHTA, FQGNSA. The V end lost 1 base, the J end lost 0 bases, and 6 bases lay between the germline ends. The CDR3 length is 15 residues. The chain's CDR3 is CASSLDSSNTGELFF. As DNA, the CDR3 is TGTGCCAGCAGCTTAGACAGTTCGAACACCGGGGAGCTGTTTTTT.

The chain couples TRBV10-1 to TRBJ1-4, with D unresolved. The V and J ends lost 6 bases and 6 bases respectively, with 11 bases between them. CDR1 is WNHNN, CDR2 SYGVQD, per germline (reference sequence). The CDR3 spans 13 residues. This CDR3 reads CASSFGADEKLFF. The CDR3 DNA follows: TGCGCCAGCAGCTTTGGAGCCGATGAAAAACTGTTTTTT.

In its sample, this clone was seen once. The chain has TRBV4-1 and TRBJ2-1, with 9 bases matching TRBD2. The ends lost 0 bases at V and 3 bases at J; junction bases unmatched: 9. This CDR3 comprises 18 residues. The V gene's germline CDR1 is MGHRA and CDR2 YSYEKL. The CDR3 sequence is CASSQEGGWTSDYNEQFF. The CDR3 DNA is TGCGCCAGCAGCCAAGAAGGGGGCTGGACTAGCGACTACAATGAGCAGTTCTTC.

The chain has TRBV5-1 and TRBJ2-7; possible D gene TRBD2, 6 bases. The CDR3 loop spans 14 amino acids. V was pared by 4 bases and J by 0 bases, with 11 bases between. Germline lookup yields CDR1 SGHRS and CDR2 YFSETQ. The CDR3 loop is CASSVGGFSYEQYF. In DNA, the CDR3 is TGCGCCAGCAGCGTAGGAGGGTTCTCCTACGAGCAGTACTTC.

The rearrangement joins TRBV15 to TRBJ2-5; maybe TRBD2 (6 bases). The V and J ends lost 0 bases and 4 bases respectively, with 12 bases between them. CDR3 length: 15 amino acids. The germline V gene encodes CDR1 LNHNV and CDR2 YYDKDF (reference sequence). In DNA form, the CDR3 reads TGTGCCACCAGCAGAGATCTGGGGGGAGGAGAGACCCAGTACTTC. This codes for CATSRDLGGGETQYF.

The chain couples TRBV6-5 to TRBJ1-5; 8 bases are shared with TRBD1. V trimming: 6 bases; J trimming: 7 bases; junction bases outside the gene matches: 8. CDR3 size: 14 residues. Looked up from germline, CDR1 is MNHEY and CDR2 is SVGAGI. The CDR3 loop reads CASSRTGGIQPQHF. DNA of the CDR3: TGTGCCAGCAGCCGCACAGGGGGGATACAGCCCCAGCATTTT.

The chain links TRBV9 to TRBJ2-7; possibly TRBD2 for D (5 bases). CDR1 and CDR2 (germline): SGDLS, YYNGEE. The CDR3 is 11 amino acids. V lost 4 bases, J lost 7 bases, and 9 bases lay in between. DNA of the CDR3: TGTGCCAGCAGCCCGGGATCGGAGCAGTACTTC. This translates into CASSPGSEQYF.

V usage is TRBV7-2 and J usage is TRBJ2-7, with 9 nucleotides matching TRBD1. V lost 3 bases to trimming and J lost 6 bases; unmatched junction nucleotides: 3. Germline CDR1 is SGHTA and CDR2 is FQGNSA. This CDR3 comprises 13 residues. The CDR3 reads CASSLTGGSEQYF. DNA for the CDR3: TGTGCCAGCAGCTTGACAGGGGGGAGCGAGCAGTACTTC.

The rearrangement uses TRBV5-6 and TRBJ1-1; possible D gene TRBD1, 5 bases. The CDR3 contains 12 residues. The ends were cut back, 3 bases at V and 4 bases at J, with 7 bases in the middle. The V gene's germline CDR1 is SGHDT and CDR2 YYEEEE. The CDR3 nucleotides are TGTGCCAGCAGCTGGGGGGGCACTGAAGCTTTCTTT. Encoded protein: CASSWGGTEAFF.

The chain is built from TRBV6-5 and TRBJ2-7; 9 nucleotides match TRBD1. The CDR3 has 14 residues. The germline V gene encodes CDR1 MNHEY and CDR2 SVGAGI. Losses at the gene ends were 5 bases for V and 7 bases for J; bases not matched to a gene: 9. The CDR3 spells CASSHRDRDIEQYF. The CDR3 DNA reads as TGTGCCAGCAGTCACCGGGACAGGGATATTGAGCAGTACTTC.

The chain couples TRBV7-2 to TRBJ1-5; TRBD1 matches 8 bases. The length of the CDR3 is 15 residues. CDR1 is SGHTA and CDR2 is FQGNSA in the germline V gene. Unmatched junction bases numbered 3, after V lost 1 base and J lost 4 bases. CDR3 residues: CASSLVDRENQPQHF. CDR3 DNA sequence: TGTGCCAGCAGCTTAGTGGACAGGGAGAATCAGCCCCAGCATTTT.

This clone was seen only a few times. J is TRBJ1-1 and V is TRBV12-5, with D perhaps matching TRBD1 (5 bases). Germline V CDR1 and CDR2: LGHNT, FRNRAP. The CDR3 runs 15 residues. The V end was cut by 2 bases, the J end by 1 base, with 11 bases between. The CDR3 coding sequence is TGTGCTAGTGGTTTGTTAGCAGGGCGGAACACTGAAGCTTTCTTT. Its protein is CASGLLAGRNTEAFF.

The chain recombines TRBV6-4 with TRBJ2-1, with 7 bases identical to TRBD2. This CDR3 region has 15 residues. V lost 6 bases and J lost 9; bases outside the gene matches: 14. Germline-derived CDR1 and CDR2 are MRHNA and SNTAGT. DNA for the CDR3: TGTGCCAGCAGCAGGGAGCGGGAAGTTCGTGGTGAGCAGTTCTTC. Translated: CASSREREVRGEQFF.

The chain links TRBV30 to TRBJ2-4; TRBD2 matches at 11 bases. With 1 base clipped from V and 6 bases from J, the junction kept 5 bases outside the gene matches. The germline V gene encodes CDR1 GTSNPN and CDR2 SVGIG (reference sequence). This CDR3 is built from 15 residues. Here the CDR3 reads CAWSARLAGRNIQYF. In nucleotides, the CDR3 is TGTGCCTGGAGTGCCAGACTAGCGGGAAGAAACATTCAGTACTTC.

The chain uses TRBV5-1 and TRBJ2-7, with TRBD1 matching 8 bases. The CDR3 has 15 residues. Germline trimming cut 0 bases from V and 4 bases from J; bases unmatched to any gene: 6. Germline V gene sequence: CDR1 SGHRS, CDR2 YFSETQ. CDR3 in DNA: TGCGCCAGCAGCTTGGCAGGCAGGGGGCTGTACGAGCAGTACTTC. Translated, it gives CASSLAGRGLYEQYF.

The J gene is TRBJ1-1, the V gene TRBV6-1; D possibly corresponds to TRBD1 (6 bases). The CDR3 runs to 13 residues. The germline CDR1 and CDR2 sequences are MNHNS and SASEGT. The V end was cut by 1 base, the J end by 5 bases, with 8 bases between. The CDR3 spells CASSEGRGTEAFF. The CDR3 nucleotides are TGTGCCAGCAGTGAAGGCAGGGGAACTGAAGCTTTCTTT.

This chain connects TRBV10-3 to TRBJ1-1; tentative D call: TRBD1 (6 bases). V was cut by 7 bases and J by 0 bases, with 12 bases left in between. CDR3 size: 14 residues. Germline-derived CDR1 and CDR2 are ENHRY and SYGVKD. For the CDR3, the DNA is TGTGCCATCAAGGCAGGGGAGATGAACACTGAAGCTTTCTTT. Translation: CAIKAGEMNTEAFF.

V usage is TRBV10-3 and J usage is TRBJ2-5; 15 bases align to TRBD2. V lost 10 bases and J lost 3; bases outside the gene matches: 6. This CDR3 has 15 amino acids. Germline CDR1 and CDR2: ENHRY and SYGVKD. The CDR3 spells CATGTSGRLKETQYF. CDR3 DNA sequence: TGTGCCACCGGGACTAGCGGGAGGTTAAAAGAGACCCAGTACTTC.

The chain is built from TRBV6-1 and TRBJ2-1; tentatively, D is TRBD2 (6 bases). Germline-derived CDR1 and CDR2 are MNHNS and SASEGT. The CDR3 extends over 13 amino acids. The CDR3 bases are TGTGCGAGTGGCGGGAATTCCTACAATGAGCAGTTCTTC. This codes for CASGGNSYNEQFF.